The source of this T cell receptor (beta chain) is a study of beta chain features in type 1 diabetes. On the study more broadly: No age, gender or cell yield differences were seen between patients and healthy donors.

Trimming shortened V by 2 bases and J by 6 bases, and 18 bases separated the two germline ends. Germline V gene data show CDR1 as MGHDK and CDR2 as SYGVNS. CDR3 length equals 16 residues. Study-level findings and limits: Naive, central memory and regulatory TCRB repertoires appeared more similar among patients than healthy donors.

In its sample, this clone was seen a few times. Its antigen is not known. Sequencing targeted expressed TCRB transcripts, as all isolated RNA had been reverse transcribed. The table came from immunoSEQ multiplex PCR; TCRdb's copy has only in-frame clones and leaves some out. The top ten clones hold 0.07% to 0.095% of a sample with about 620,000 clones, less than 20% of them seen once. Each of the sorted populations had a purity greater than 95%. The chain joins TRBV25-1 to TRBJ2-3; D perhaps matches TRBD2 (7 bases). The material sequenced was naive CD4+ T cells from blood. The TCR comes from a man aged 18-30 years in good health. In nucleotides, the CDR3 is TGTGCCAGCAGTGAAACGGGGGGCAGCCTTCGGGATACGCAGTATTTT. It specifies CASSETGGSLRDTQYF.